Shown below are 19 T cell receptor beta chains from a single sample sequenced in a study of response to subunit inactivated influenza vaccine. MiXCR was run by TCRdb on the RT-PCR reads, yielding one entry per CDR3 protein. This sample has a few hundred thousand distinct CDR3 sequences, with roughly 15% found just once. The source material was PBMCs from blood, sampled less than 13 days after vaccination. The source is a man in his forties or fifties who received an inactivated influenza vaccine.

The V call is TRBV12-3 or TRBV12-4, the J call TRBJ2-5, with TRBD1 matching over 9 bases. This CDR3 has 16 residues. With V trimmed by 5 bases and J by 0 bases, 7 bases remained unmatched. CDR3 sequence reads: CASSHGTGPNQETQYF. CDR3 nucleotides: TGTGCCAGCAGTCACGGGACAGGGCCCAACCAAGAGACCCAGTACTTC.

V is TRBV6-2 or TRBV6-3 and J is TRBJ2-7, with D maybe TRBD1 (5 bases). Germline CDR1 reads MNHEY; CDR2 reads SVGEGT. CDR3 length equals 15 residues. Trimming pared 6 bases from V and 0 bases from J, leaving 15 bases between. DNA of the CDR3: TGTGCCAGCAGAGACCAACAGGTGAACTCCTACGAGCAGTACTTC. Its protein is CASRDQQVNSYEQYF.

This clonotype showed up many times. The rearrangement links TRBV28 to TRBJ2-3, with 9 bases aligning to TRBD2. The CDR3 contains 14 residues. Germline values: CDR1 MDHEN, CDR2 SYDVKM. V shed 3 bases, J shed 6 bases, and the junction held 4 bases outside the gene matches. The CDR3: CASSFAGGSDTQYF. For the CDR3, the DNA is TGTGCCAGCAGTTTCGCGGGGGGGTCGGATACGCAGTATTTT.

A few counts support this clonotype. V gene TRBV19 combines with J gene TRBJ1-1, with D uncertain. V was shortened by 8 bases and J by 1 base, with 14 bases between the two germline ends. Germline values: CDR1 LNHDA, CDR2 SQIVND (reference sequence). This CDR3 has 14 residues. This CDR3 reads CASARGFRNTEAFF. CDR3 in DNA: TGTGCCAGTGCCCGAGGTTTTCGGAACACTGAAGCTTTCTTT.

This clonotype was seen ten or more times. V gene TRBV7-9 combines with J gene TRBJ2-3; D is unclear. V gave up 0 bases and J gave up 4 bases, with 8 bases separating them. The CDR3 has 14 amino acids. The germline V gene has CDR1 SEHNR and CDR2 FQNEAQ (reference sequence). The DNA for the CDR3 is TGTGCCAGCAGCTTAGCTCAGGTGGCAGATACGCAGTATTTT. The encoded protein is CASSLAQVADTQYF.

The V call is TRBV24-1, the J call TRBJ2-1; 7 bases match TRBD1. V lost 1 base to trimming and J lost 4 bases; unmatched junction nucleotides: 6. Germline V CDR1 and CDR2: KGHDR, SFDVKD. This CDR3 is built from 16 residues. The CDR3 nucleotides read TGTGCCACCAGTGATTTTCAGGGGGACGTGTACAATGAGCAGTTCTTC. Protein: CATSDFQGDVYNEQFF.

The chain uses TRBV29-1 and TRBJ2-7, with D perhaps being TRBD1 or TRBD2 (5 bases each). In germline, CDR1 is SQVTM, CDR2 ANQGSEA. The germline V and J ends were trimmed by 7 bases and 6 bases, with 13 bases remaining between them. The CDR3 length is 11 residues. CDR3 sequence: CSAELGTEQYF. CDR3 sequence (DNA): TGCAGCGCAGAGCTCGGGACCGAGCAGTACTTC.

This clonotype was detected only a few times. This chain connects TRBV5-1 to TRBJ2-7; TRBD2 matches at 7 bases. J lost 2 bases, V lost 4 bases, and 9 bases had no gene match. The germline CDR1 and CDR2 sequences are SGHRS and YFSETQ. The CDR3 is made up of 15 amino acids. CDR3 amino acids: CASSPFGRGTYEQYF. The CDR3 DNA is TGCGCCAGCAGCCCTTTTGGGAGGGGCACCTACGAGCAGTACTTC.

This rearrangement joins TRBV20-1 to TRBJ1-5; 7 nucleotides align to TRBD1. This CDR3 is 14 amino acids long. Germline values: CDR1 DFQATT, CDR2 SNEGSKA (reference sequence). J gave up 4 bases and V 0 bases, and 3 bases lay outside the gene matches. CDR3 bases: TGCAGTGCTAGAGATACGGGACAGAATCAGCCCCAGCATTTT. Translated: CSARDTGQNQPQHF.

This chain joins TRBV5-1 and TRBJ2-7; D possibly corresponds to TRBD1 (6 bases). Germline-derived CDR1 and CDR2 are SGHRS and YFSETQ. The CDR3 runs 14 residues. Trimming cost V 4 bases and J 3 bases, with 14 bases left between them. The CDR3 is CASSSAQGHYEQYF. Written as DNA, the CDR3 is TGCGCCAGCAGCAGTGCACAGGGCCACTACGAGCAGTACTTC.

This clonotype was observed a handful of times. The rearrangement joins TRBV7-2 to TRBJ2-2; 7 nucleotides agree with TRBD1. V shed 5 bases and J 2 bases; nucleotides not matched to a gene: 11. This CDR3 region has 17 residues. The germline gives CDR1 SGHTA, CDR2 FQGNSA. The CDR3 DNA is TGTGCCAGCAGCCTAACCCGGGACAGCGGAAACACCGGGGAGCTGTTTTTT. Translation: CASSLTRDSGNTGELFF.

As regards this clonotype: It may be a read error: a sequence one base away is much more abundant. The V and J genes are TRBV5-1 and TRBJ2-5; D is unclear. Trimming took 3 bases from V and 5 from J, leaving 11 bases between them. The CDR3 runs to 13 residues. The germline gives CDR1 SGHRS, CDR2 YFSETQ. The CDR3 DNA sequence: TGCGCCAGCAGCTCCACAGCACCGGAGACCCAGTACTTC. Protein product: CASSSTAPETQYF.

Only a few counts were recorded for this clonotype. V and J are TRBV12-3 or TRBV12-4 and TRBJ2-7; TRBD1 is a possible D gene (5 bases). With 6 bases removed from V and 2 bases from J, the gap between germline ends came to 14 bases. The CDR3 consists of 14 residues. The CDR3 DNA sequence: TGTGCCAGCAGCAGGGTGGGCTATGCCTACGAGCAGTACTTC. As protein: CASSRVGYAYEQYF.

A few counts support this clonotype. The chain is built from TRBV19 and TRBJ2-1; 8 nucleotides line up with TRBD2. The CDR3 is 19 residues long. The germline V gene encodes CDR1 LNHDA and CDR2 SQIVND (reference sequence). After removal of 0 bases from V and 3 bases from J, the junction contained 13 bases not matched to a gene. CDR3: CASSIDKSGSRGVYNEQFF. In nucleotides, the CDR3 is TGTGCCAGTAGTATAGATAAAAGCGGGAGTCGAGGGGTCTACAATGAGCAGTTCTTC. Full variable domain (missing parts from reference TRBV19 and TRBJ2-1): DGGITQSPKYLFRKEGQNVTLSCEQNLNHDAMYWYRQDPGQGLRLIYYSQIVNDFQKGDIAEGYSVSREKKESFPLTVTSAQKNPTAFYLCASSIDKSGSRGVYNEQFFGPGTRLTVL.

Written as DNA, the CDR3 is TGTGCCAGCAGCACAGGACAGGGGGCAGGGTACGAGCAGTACTTC. The encoded protein is CASSTGQGAGYEQYF. This chain uses TRBV9 with TRBJ2-7; TRBD1 agrees at 11 bases. After removal of 4 bases from V and 4 bases from J, the junction contained 7 bases not matched to a gene. Germline CDR1 is SGDLS and CDR2 is YYNGEE. The CDR3 is 15 amino acids.

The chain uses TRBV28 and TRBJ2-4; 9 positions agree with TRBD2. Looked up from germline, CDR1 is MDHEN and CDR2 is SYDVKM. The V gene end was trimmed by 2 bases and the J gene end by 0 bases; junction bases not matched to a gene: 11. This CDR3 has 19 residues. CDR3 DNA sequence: TGTGCCAGCAGTTTAGCACTAGCGGGTCTCACGGGAGCCAAAAACATTCAGTACTTC. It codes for CASSLALAGLTGAKNIQYF. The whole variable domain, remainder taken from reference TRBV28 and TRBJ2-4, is DVKVTQSSRYLVKRTGEKVFLECVQDMDHENMFWYRQDPGLGLRLIYFSYDVKMKEKGDIPEGYSVSREKKERFSLILESASTNQTSMYLCASSLALAGLTGAKNIQYFGAGTRLSVL.

This chain's CDR3 is CASSKPGQNYYEQYF. CDR3 sequence (DNA): TGTGCCAGCAGTAAACCGGGACAGAATTACTACGAGCAGTACTTC. The rearrangement uses TRBV28 and TRBJ2-7; TRBD1 agrees at 7 bases. The CDR3 loop spans 15 amino acids. Germline CDR1 and CDR2: MDHEN and SYDVKM. V lost 5 bases and J lost 3; bases outside the gene matches: 10.

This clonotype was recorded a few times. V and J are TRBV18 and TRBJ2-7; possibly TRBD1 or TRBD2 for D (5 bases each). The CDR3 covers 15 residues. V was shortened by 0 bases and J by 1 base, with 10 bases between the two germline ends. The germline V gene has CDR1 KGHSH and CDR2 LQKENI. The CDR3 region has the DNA TGTGCCAGCTCACCACCGGGGACGACGTCCTACGAGCAGTACTTC. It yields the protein CASSPPGTTSYEQYF.

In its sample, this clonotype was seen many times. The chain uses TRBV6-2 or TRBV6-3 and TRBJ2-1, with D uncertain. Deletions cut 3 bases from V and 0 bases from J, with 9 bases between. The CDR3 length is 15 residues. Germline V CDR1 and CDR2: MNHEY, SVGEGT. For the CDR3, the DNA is TGTGCCAGCAGTTATTCAGCCGGCTCCTACAATGAGCAGTTCTTC. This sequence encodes CASSYSAGSYNEQFF.